These 25 T cell receptor beta chains were all obtained from the same sample, sequenced in a study of T cells in Graves' hyperthyroidism and ophthalmopathy. RNA transcripts were the template for amplifying TCR beta CDR3 regions. A first-round RT-PCR of the TCR CDR3 used the HTBI primer set. TCRdb re-derived calls from the multiplex PCR reads in MiXCR, one entry per CDR3 protein. The table shows about half a million distinct CDR3 sequences, with 15% to 20% occurring only once. The sample consisted of blood. These TCRs come from a man aged 35-49 years with Graves' ophthalmopathy.

With respect to this clonotype: The junction departs from germline at one end; a sequencing error may be responsible. This chain connects TRBV6-1 to TRBJ2-2; a weak D match, TRBD2 (6 bases). The CDR3 extends over 14 amino acids. Germline V lookup: CDR1 MNHNS, CDR2 SASEGT. Written as DNA, the CDR3 is TGCGCCAGCAGTGAGTCCGGGAGCGCCGGGGAGCTGTTTTTT. It is translated as CASSESGSAGELFF.

This clonotype was recorded at least ten times. The gene calls are TRBV7-6 and TRBJ1-4; D gene ambiguous. Germline V gene data show CDR1 as SGHVS and CDR2 as FNYEAQ. There are 15 residues in the CDR3. Trimming shortened V by 5 bases and J by 4 bases, and 14 bases separated the two germline ends. In DNA form, the CDR3 reads TGTGCCAGCAGCCAAAACAGTGCCAATAATGAAAAACTGTTTTTT. It encodes CASSQNSANNEKLFF.

This clonotype was seen ten or more times. The chain combines TRBV3-1 with TRBJ2-3; tentatively, D is TRBD1 (5 bases). The CDR3 has 15 residues. V was cut by 6 bases and J by 0 bases, with 13 bases left in between. CDR1 is LGHDT and CDR2 is YNNKEL in the germline V gene (reference sequence). CDR3 DNA: TGTGCCAGCAGTCGGGCGGCAGGGAGCACAGATACGCAGTATTTT. Translated: CASSRAAGSTDTQYF.

This clonotype was observed a handful of times. V and J are TRBV12-3 or TRBV12-4 and TRBJ2-1; unclear D gene. Between the trimmed V and J ends, which lost 5 bases and 8 bases, there was a span of 13 bases. The CDR3 extends over 13 amino acids. In DNA form, the CDR3 reads TGTGCCAGCAGTCGCGACGCCCCCTATGAGCAGTTCTTC. It is translated as CASSRDAPYEQFF.

This clonotype was seen many times. The chain uses TRBV30 and TRBJ1-4; TRBD1 matches at 8 bases. CDR3 length equals 14 residues. After removal of 5 bases from V and 7 bases from J, the junction contained 9 bases not matched to a gene. CDR1 GTSNPN and CDR2 SVGIG come from the germline V gene (reference sequence). The CDR3 spells CAWAKGQVGEKLFF. In DNA, the CDR3 is TGTGCCTGGGCTAAGGGACAGGTTGGTGAAAAACTGTTTTTT.

The sample holds many counts of this clonotype. The J gene is TRBJ1-2, the V gene TRBV28; no clear D. This CDR3 comprises 13 residues. Germline lookup yields CDR1 MDHEN and CDR2 SYDVKM. Trimming left V 10 bases short and J 4 bases short, with 16 bases between. The CDR3: CAILSNGVYGYTF. In DNA form, the CDR3 reads TGTGCCATCCTTTCAAATGGGGTCTATGGCTACACCTTC.

This clonotype was seen only a few times. The V call is TRBV29-1, the J call TRBJ2-2; D gene unclear. V shed 7 bases and J shed 1 base, with 13 bases lying between them. CDR3 size: 14 residues. CDR1 is SQVTM and CDR2 is ANQGSEA in the germline V gene. The CDR3 DNA is TGCAGCGCCCCCGTAGATCGGAACACCGGGGAGCTGTTTTTT. Its translation: CSAPVDRNTGELFF.

The sample holds many counts of this clonotype. The chain combines TRBV28 with TRBJ1-6, with TRBD1 matching over 7 bases. Germline values: CDR1 MDHEN, CDR2 SYDVKM. Trimming took 7 bases from V and 6 from J; bases not matched to a gene: 12. This CDR3 comprises 16 residues. The CDR3 sequence: CASKASRQGRNSPLHF. CDR3 nucleotide sequence: TGTGCCAGCAAAGCAAGCCGACAGGGCCGTAATTCACCCCTCCACTTT.

The chain uses TRBV7-9 and TRBJ2-7; D not resolved. This CDR3 comprises 12 residues. The germline V gene has CDR1 SEHNR and CDR2 FQNEAQ (reference sequence). V dropped 5 bases and J dropped 3 bases, with 8 bases sitting between them. The CDR3 protein is CASSDHYYEQYF. The CDR3 DNA sequence: TGTGCCAGCAGCGATCACTACTACGAGCAGTACTTC.

This chain joins TRBV28 and TRBJ2-7; 14 bases fit TRBD2. The CDR3 contains 17 residues. Germline trimming cut 7 bases from V and 1 base from J; bases unmatched to any gene: 9. Germline CDR1 and CDR2: MDHEN and SYDVKM. The CDR3 protein is CASIGTSGSGVSYEQYF. The CDR3 DNA reads TGTGCCAGCATCGGGACTAGCGGGAGTGGGGTGTCCTACGAGCAGTACTTC.

Many counts were recorded for this clonotype. V and J are TRBV29-1 and TRBJ2-3, with a possible D match to TRBD1 (5 bases). The CDR3 runs 11 residues. Germline V lookup: CDR1 SQVTM, CDR2 ANQGSEA. V lost 6 bases, J lost 6 bases, and 10 bases lay in between. CDR3 nucleotides: TGCAGCGTGAGACAGTTGGATACGCAGTATTTT. Translation: CSVRQLDTQYF.

The V gene is TRBV3-1, the J gene TRBJ2-3, with 9 nucleotides matching TRBD2. The CDR3 runs 16 residues. Trimming took 1 base from V and 3 from J; bases not matched to a gene: 5. Germline CDR1 is LGHDT and CDR2 is YNNKEL (reference sequence). CDR3 sequence reads: CASSQAAGGPTDTQYF. As DNA, the CDR3 is TGTGCCAGCAGCCAAGCGGCGGGGGGGCCTACAGATACGCAGTATTTT.

A few counts support this clonotype. The gene calls are TRBV20-1 and TRBJ1-5, with TRBD1 identical over 8 bases. The J segment lost 4 bases and the V segment lost 3 bases, leaving 8 bases of the junction unmatched. The length of the CDR3 is 15 residues. The germline CDR1 and CDR2 sequences are DFQATT and SNEGSKA (reference sequence). The CDR3 nucleotides are TGCAGTGCTAGCCCCGGGACAGGAGATAATCAGCCCCAGCATTTT. Amino acid sequence: CSASPGTGDNQPQHF.

Many counts were recorded for this clonotype. The chain has TRBV7-9 and TRBJ2-1, with 8 nucleotides matching TRBD2. Germline lookup yields CDR1 SEHNR and CDR2 FQNEAQ (reference sequence). With V trimmed by 5 bases and J by 7 bases, 13 bases remained unmatched. The CDR3 sequence is 16 residues long. The CDR3: CASSGSPGGPSNEQFF. The CDR3 DNA reads TGTGCCAGCAGCGGTAGTCCGGGAGGGCCCTCGAATGAGCAGTTCTTC. Together with reference TRBV7-9 and TRBJ2-1, the CDR3 gives the full variable domain: DTGVSQNPRHKITKRGQNVTFRCDPISEHNRLYWYRQTLGQGPEFLTYFQNEAQLEKSRLLSDRFSAERPKGSFSTLEIQRTEQGDSAMYLCASSGSPGGPSNEQFFGPGTRLTVL.

The chain has TRBV2 and TRBJ1-5; D is unresolved. CDR1 is SNHLY and CDR2 is FYNNEI in the germline V gene. Trimming cost V 7 bases and J 7 bases, with 14 bases left between them. The CDR3 runs to 13 residues. The CDR3 sequence: CASKSQVSQPQHF. The CDR3 DNA sequence: TGTGCCAGCAAATCCCAGGTCAGCCAGCCCCAGCATTTT.

The chain carries TRBV4-2 and TRBJ2-3; D possibly corresponds to TRBD2 (5 bases). The germline V and J ends were trimmed by 1 base and 5 bases, with 10 bases remaining between them. The CDR3 is 14 residues long. Germline CDR1 is LGHNA and CDR2 is YNFKEQ. This CDR3 is CASSQVEGRDTQYF. The CDR3 bases are TGTGCCAGCAGCCAAGTTGAGGGAAGAGATACGCAGTATTTT.

This clonotype was counted at least ten times. V gene TRBV18 combines with J gene TRBJ2-3; D possibly matches TRBD1 or TRBD2 (5 bases each). The CDR3 is made up of 16 amino acids. V shed 2 bases and J shed 0 bases, with 12 bases lying between them. Germline V gives CDR1 KGHSH, CDR2 LQKENI. The CDR3 region has the DNA TGTGCCAGCTCACCAGGGACGGCCCGGAGCACAGATACGCAGTATTTT. Translation: CASSPGTARSTDTQYF.

With respect to this clonotype: Mismatch with germline at one junction end may stem from a read error. The chain combines TRBV5-6 with TRBJ1-1, with TRBD1 identical over 8 bases. Germline V lookup: CDR1 SGHDT, CDR2 YYEEEE. The CDR3 spans 15 residues. The CDR3 DNA sequence: TGTGTCAGCAGCTCAAACCAGGGGGCTTTTGCTGAAGCTTTCTTT. Its translation: CVSSSNQGAFAEAFF.

The chain uses TRBV20-1 and TRBJ2-1, with 10 bases matching TRBD2. Germline V CDR1 and CDR2: DFQATT, SNEGSKA (reference sequence). This CDR3 has 18 residues. The J segment lost 8 bases and the V segment lost 2 bases, leaving 18 bases of the junction unmatched. The CDR3 sequence is CSARRLLNPSGSMDEQFF. The CDR3 DNA reads as TGCAGTGCTAGACGCCTCCTGAACCCTAGCGGGAGTATGGATGAGCAGTTCTTC.

This clonotype has a count of ten or more. The germline gene is not matched at one end of the junction; a read error may be the cause. The chain joins TRBV7-2 to TRBJ2-6; no clear D. CDR3 length: 14 residues. CDR1 and CDR2 from the germline V gene are SGHTA and FQGNSA. Here the CDR3 reads CASSLVPGANVLTF. As DNA, the CDR3 is TGTGCCAGCAGTTTAGTACCTGGGGCCAACGTCCTGACTTTC.

This clonotype showed up many times. The V and J genes are TRBV12-3 or TRBV12-4 and TRBJ1-1; perhaps TRBD1 as D (5 bases). Deletions cut 1 base from V and 4 bases from J, with 13 bases between. The CDR3 covers 15 residues. The CDR3 region has the DNA TGTGCCAGCAGTTTAGATCCGACAGCGCCCACTGAAGCTTTCTTT. Its translation: CASSLDPTAPTEAFF.

This clonotype was picked up many times. V and J are TRBV27 and TRBJ2-6; maybe TRBD1 (6 bases). The CDR3 has 20 amino acids. The germline V and J ends were trimmed by 7 bases and 0 bases, with 25 bases remaining between them. Per the germline V gene, CDR1 is MNHEY and CDR2 is SMNVEV (reference sequence). In DNA form, the CDR3 reads TGTGCCAGCAATGGGGGCTTGGGGCCCAGGGATCCCTCTGGGGCCAACGTCCTGACTTTC. Its translation: CASNGGLGPRDPSGANVLTF.

This clonotype came up many times. The genes are TRBV18 and TRBJ2-5; D uncertain. Looked up from germline, CDR1 is KGHSH and CDR2 is LQKENI. CDR3 length equals 14 residues. Trimming shortened V by 3 bases and J by 4 bases, and 12 bases separated the two germline ends. This chain's CDR3 is CASSPPQRRETQYF. The CDR3 DNA reads TGTGCCAGCTCACCCCCTCAGAGAAGAGAGACCCAGTACTTC.

This rearrangement joins TRBV6-1 to TRBJ2-7; the D is unclear. Germline CDR1 MNHNS, CDR2 SASEGT. The CDR3 loop spans 13 amino acids. V was pared by 6 bases and J by 3 bases, with 12 bases between. The CDR3 protein is CASRRPYLYEQYF. Here the CDR3 DNA reads TGTGCCAGCAGGAGACCCTACCTCTACGAGCAGTACTTC.

This clonotype was seen a few times. The J gene is TRBJ2-7, the V gene TRBV2; no firm D call. This CDR3 is 12 amino acids long. From germline, CDR1 is SNHLY and CDR2 FYNNEI. With 4 bases removed from V and 2 bases from J, the gap between germline ends came to 6 bases. CDR3 sequence reads: CASSATTYEQYF. CDR3 coding DNA: TGTGCCAGCAGTGCTACCACCTACGAGCAGTACTTC.